Included here is one T cell receptor beta chain sequence, with context. Its antigen is currently not known. Qualities for individual bases were not recorded, and no much larger clone is one base off. The Qiagen DNeasy kit was used to extract genomic DNA both from unsorted PBMCs and from the negatively selected CD4+ and CD8+ fractions. TCR beta CDR3 regions were subjected to amplification by immunoSEQ multiplex PCR with primers that anneal to V and J segments. A synthetic immune receptor repertoire was used to minimize amplification bias, and remaining bias was computationally removed after sequencing. The original methods were these. Custom Python scripts were used to quantify repertoire diversity as the Shannon entropy index. Unsorted, CD4+ and CD8+ repertoires were examined separately, except in combined analyses, for which CD4+ and CD8+ sequences were merged in silico. A clone counted as expanded when the clone's frequency after treatment rose at least 2-fold relative to C1D1, and clones undetected at baseline were given a pseudocount of 0.5. Singleton clones were defined as clones with 0 or 1 copy at C1D1, and non-singleton clones were defined as clones with 2 or more copies. By matching protein sequences in sorted samples from the same patient, clones expanded in unsorted samples were annotated as CD4+, CD8+ or unknown. Wilcoxon tests on paired samples were used to test diversity changes from C1D1 to C4D1. Drawn from immuneACCESS, this table holds only the in-frame rearrangements with V and J called that TCRdb kept. Clones are partly lost; checked studies trace under half to an unresolved V gene and leave the rest unexplained. That table furnishes V, J and clone size, whereas the DNA furnished D and trimming. This sample comprises about 110,000 clones, roughly nine tenths of them detected only once. The ten largest clones capture about 20% of the sample.

What the time point label conveys for this sample: cycle 2 day 1 (C2D1) of nivolumab. Every trial patient had relapsed after autologous stem cell transplantation, and cohorts A, B and C differed in prior brentuximab vedotin exposure. The trial cohort included some 53 patients with relapsed/refractory classical Hodgkin lymphoma, and each patient had a best overall response of complete response, partial response or progressive disease. In the multi-cohort phase II CheckMate 205 trial, trial patients received single-agent nivolumab. An independent review committee assessed best overall response by applying the 2007 International Working Group response criteria. PBMCs from the trial were collected at three points: immediately before nivolumab initiation (C1D1), and during therapy at cycle 2 day 1 and cycle 4 day 1. Peripheral blood was collected in 8 mL Vacutainer Cell Preparation Tubes, from which PBMCs were isolated by centrifugation and then cryopreserved.

Here V drops 1 base and J drops 4 bases, and the junction holds 3 bases not matched to any gene. The CDR1 and CDR2 encoded by the germline V gene (reference sequence) are SGHKS and YYEKEE. The CDR3 sequence holds 15 residues, the cysteine and phenylalanine included. Only CDR3 DNA remains: 45 bases, in frame from the first base. The data originate from a study of PD-1 blockade in classical Hodgkin lymphoma (TCRdb year 2020). Study-level background: Nivolumab dosing was 3 mg/kg intravenously every 2 weeks, continuing until either disease progression or unacceptable toxicity. To define a peripheral blood immune signature of response to PD-1 blockade in classical Hodgkin lymphoma, the study combined TCR beta sequencing with CyTOF.

Study-level results and caveats: By C4D1, a significant rise was seen in CD4+ TCR diversity but not in CD8+ TCR diversity (p=0.0027 vs p=0.16), and the rise was most apparent among complete responders (p=0.02). Baseline TCR diversity was reported to be lower in newly diagnosed patients than in healthy donors, and even lower in relapsed/refractory patients. The study covered only a single clinical trial cohort, and the causes of the repertoire differences, possibly disease activity or prior therapy, were still not defined. Baseline diversity similar to that of newly diagnosed patients was observed in trial patients achieving complete response, whereas significantly lower diversity was observed in partial responders and progressors. Lower diversity was observed in patients in whom nivolumab was started less than 1 year after ASCT, and these patients were excluded from later analyses so that confounding by immune reconstitution would be avoided.

Sequencing was performed on peripheral blood mononuclear cells (PBMCs), taken before the second cycle of nivolumab. Here the chain combines TRBV5-5 and TRBJ2-1; 9 bases in the middle match TRBD2. This TCR was recovered from a human donor with classical Hodgkin lymphoma. The nucleotide sequence is TGTGCCAGCAGCTTGCTAGCGGGAAGATACAATGAGCAGTTCTTC. Translated, this gives CASSLLAGRYNEQFF.